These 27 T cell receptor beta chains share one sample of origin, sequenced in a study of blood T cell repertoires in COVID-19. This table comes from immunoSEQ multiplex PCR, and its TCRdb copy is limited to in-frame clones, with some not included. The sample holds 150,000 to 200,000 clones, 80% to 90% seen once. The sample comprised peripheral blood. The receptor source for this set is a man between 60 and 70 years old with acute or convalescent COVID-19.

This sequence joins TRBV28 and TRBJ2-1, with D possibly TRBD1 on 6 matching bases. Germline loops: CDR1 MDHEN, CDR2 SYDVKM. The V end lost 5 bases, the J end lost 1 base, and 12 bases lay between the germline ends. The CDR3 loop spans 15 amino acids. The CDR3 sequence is CASSPQDRSYNEQFF. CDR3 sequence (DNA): TGTGCCAGCAGTCCCCAGGACAGATCCTACAATGAGCAGTTCTTC.

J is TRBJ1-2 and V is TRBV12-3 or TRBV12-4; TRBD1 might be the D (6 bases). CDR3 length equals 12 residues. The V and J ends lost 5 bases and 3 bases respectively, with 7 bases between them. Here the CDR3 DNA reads TGTGCCAGCAGTCCAGGGGACTATGGCTACACCTTC. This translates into CASSPGDYGYTF.

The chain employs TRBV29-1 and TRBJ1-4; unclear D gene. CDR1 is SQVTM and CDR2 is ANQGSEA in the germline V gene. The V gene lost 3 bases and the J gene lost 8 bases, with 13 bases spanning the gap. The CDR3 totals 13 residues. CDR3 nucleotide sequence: TGCAGCGTTGAGAGGCCGGGAGGAGAAAAACTGTTTTTT. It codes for CSVERPGGEKLFF. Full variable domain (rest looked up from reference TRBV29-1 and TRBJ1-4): SAVISQKPSRDICQRGTSLTIQCQVDSQVTMMFWYRQQPGQSLTLIATANQGSEATYESGFVIDKFPISRPNLTFSTLTVSNMSPEDSSIYLCSVERPGGEKLFFGSGTQLSVL.

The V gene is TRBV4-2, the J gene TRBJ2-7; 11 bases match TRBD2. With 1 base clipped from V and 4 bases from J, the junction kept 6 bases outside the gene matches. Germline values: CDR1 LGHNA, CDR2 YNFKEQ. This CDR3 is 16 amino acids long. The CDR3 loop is CASSQALTSGTYEQYF. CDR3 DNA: TGTGCCAGCAGCCAAGCGTTGACTAGCGGGACTTACGAGCAGTACTTC.

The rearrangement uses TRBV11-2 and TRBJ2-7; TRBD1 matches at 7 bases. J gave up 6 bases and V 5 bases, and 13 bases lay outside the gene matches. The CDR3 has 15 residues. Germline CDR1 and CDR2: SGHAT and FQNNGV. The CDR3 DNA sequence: TGTGCCAGCAGCGCGCCCGGGACAGCCCCTCCCGAGCAGTACTTC. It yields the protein CASSAPGTAPPEQYF. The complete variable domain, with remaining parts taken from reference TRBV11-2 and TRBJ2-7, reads EAGVAQSPRYKIIEKRQSVAFWCNPISGHATLYWYQQILGQGPKLLIQFQNNGVVDDSQLPKDRFSAERLKGVDSTLKIQPAKLEDSAVYLCASSAPGTAPPEQYFGPGTRLTVT.

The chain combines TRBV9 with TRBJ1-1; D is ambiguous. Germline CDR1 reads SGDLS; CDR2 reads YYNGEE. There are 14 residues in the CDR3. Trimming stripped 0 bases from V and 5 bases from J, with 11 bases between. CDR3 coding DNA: TGTGCCAGCAGCGTAGACCCCTTGGAGACTGAAGCTTTCTTT. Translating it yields CASSVDPLETEAFF.

The CDR3 bases are TGTGCCAGCAGCCCAGATGGGGCCAACGTCCTGACTTTC. Its translation is CASSPDGANVLTF. This chain joins TRBV12-3 or TRBV12-4 and TRBJ2-6; D call uncertain. The ends were cut back, 6 bases at V and 3 bases at J, with 6 bases in the middle. The CDR3 loop spans 13 amino acids.

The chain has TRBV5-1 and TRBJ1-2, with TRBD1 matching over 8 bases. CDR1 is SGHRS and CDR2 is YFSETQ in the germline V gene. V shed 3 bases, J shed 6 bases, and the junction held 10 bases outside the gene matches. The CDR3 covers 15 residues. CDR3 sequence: CASSSEPQGAHGYTF. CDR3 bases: TGCGCCAGCAGCTCGGAACCTCAGGGGGCGCATGGCTACACCTTC.

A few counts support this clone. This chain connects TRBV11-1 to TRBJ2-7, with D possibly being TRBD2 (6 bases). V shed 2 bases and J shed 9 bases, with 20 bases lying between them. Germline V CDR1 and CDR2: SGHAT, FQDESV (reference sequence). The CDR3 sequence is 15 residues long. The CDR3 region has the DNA TGTGCCAGCAGCTTACAGGTCGGGCGGGATCAAGCGCAGTACTTC. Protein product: CASSLQVGRDQAQYF.

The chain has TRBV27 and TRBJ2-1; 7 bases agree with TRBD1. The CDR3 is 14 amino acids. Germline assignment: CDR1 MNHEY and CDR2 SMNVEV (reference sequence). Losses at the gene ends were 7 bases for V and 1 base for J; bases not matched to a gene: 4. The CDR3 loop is CASNRGGSYNEQFF. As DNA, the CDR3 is TGTGCCAGCAACAGGGGTGGGTCCTACAATGAGCAGTTCTTC.

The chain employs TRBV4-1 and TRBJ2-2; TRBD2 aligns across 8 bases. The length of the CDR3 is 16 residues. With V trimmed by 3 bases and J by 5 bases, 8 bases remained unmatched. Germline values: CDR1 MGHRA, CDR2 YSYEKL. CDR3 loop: CASSHERERLTGELFF. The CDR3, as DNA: TGCGCCAGCAGCCACGAGCGGGAGAGGTTGACCGGGGAGCTGTTTTTT.

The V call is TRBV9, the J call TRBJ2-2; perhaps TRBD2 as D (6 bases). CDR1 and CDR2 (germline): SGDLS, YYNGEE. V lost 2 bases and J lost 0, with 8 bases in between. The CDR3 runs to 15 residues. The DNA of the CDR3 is TGTGCCAGCAGCGTTGGACTACCGAACACCGGGGAGCTGTTTTTT. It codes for CASSVGLPNTGELFF.

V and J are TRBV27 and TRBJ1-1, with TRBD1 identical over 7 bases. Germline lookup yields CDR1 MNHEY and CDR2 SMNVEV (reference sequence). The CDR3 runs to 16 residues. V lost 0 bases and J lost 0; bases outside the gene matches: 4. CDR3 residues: CASSLSGQALNTEAFF. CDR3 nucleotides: TGTGCCAGCAGTTTATCCGGACAGGCCTTGAACACTGAAGCTTTCTTT.

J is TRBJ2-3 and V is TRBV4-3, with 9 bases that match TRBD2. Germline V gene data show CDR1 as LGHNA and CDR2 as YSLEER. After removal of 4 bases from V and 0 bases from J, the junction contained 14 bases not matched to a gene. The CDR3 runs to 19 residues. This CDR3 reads CASSLLIAGVGGSTDTQYF. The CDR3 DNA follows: TGCGCCAGCAGCCTCTTAATAGCGGGAGTGGGGGGTAGCACAGATACGCAGTATTTT.

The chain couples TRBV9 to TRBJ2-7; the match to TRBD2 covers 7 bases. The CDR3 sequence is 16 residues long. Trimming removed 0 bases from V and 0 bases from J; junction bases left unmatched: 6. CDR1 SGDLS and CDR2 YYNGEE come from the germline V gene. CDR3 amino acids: CASSVGGSGLSYEQYF. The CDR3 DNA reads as TGTGCCAGCAGCGTAGGGGGTAGCGGGCTCTCCTACGAGCAGTACTTC.

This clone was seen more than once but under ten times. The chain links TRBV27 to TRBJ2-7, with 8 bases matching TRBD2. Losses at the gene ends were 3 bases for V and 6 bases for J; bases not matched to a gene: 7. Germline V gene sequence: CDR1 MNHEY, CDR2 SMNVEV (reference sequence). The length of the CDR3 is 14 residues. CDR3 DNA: TGTGCCAGCAGTTTGTCGTCGGGAGGGCCCGAGCAGTACTTC. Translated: CASSLSSGGPEQYF.

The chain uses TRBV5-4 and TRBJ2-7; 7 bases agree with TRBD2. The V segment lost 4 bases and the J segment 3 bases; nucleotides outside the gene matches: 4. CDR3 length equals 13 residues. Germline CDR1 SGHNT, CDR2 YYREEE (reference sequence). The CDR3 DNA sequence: TGTGCCAGCAGCGGACTAGGCGGCTACGAGCAGTACTTC. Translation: CASSGLGGYEQYF.

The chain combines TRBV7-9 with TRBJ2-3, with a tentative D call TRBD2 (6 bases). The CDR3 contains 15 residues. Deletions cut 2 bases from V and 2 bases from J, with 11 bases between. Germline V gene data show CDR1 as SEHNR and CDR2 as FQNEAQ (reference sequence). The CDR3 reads CASSLLAALTDTQYF. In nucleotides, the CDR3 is TGTGCCAGCAGCTTATTAGCGGCGCTCACAGATACGCAGTATTTT.

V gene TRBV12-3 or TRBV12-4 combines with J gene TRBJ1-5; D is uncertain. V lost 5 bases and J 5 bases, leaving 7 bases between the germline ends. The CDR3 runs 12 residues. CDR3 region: CASSLSDQPQHF. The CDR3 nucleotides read TGTGCCAGCAGTCTTAGTGATCAGCCCCAGCATTTT.

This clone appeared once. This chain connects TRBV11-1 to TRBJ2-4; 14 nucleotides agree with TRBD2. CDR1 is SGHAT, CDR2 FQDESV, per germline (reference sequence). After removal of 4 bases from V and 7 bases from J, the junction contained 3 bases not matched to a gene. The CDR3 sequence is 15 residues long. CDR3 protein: CASSYGTSGSNIQYF. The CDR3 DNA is TGTGCCAGCAGCTACGGGACTAGCGGGAGCAACATTCAGTACTTC.

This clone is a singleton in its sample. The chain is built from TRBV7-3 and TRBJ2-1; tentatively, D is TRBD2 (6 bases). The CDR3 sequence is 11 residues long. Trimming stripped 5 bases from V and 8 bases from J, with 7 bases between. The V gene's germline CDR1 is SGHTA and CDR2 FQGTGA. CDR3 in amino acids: CASSSGYEQFF. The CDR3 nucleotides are TGTGCCAGCAGCAGCGGGTATGAGCAGTTCTTC.

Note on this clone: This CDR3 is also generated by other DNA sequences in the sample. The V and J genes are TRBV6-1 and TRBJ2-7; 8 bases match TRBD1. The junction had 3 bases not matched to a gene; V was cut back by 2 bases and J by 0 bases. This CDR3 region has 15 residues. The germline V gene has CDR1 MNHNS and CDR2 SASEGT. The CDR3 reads CASSEHTGGSYEQYF. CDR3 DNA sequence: TGTGCCAGCAGTGAACACACAGGGGGCTCCTACGAGCAGTACTTC.

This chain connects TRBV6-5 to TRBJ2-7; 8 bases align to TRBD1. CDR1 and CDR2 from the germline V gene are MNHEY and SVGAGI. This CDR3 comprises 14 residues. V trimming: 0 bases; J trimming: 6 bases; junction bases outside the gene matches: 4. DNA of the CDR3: TGTGCCAGCAGTTACTCAGCAGGGGGCGGCGAGCAGTACTTC. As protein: CASSYSAGGGEQYF.

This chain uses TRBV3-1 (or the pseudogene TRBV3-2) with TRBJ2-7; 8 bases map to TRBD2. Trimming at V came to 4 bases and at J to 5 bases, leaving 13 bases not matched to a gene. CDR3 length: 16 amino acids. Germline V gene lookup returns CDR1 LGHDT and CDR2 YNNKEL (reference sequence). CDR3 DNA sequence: TGTGCCAGCAGCCCTCGGAGGACTAGCCAAGGGGACGAGCAGTACTTC. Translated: CASSPRRTSQGDEQYF.

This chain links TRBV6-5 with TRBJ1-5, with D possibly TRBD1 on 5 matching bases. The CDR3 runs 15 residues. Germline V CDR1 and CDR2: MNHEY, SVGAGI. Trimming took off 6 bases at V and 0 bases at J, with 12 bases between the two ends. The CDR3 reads CASRTGGGSNQPQHF. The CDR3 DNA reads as TGTGCCAGCAGAACGGGGGGGGGTAGCAATCAGCCCCAGCATTTT.

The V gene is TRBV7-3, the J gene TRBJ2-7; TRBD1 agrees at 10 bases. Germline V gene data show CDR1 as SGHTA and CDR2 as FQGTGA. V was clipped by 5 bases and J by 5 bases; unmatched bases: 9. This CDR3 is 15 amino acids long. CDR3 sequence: CASSKDRGTINEQYF. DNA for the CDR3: TGTGCCAGCAGCAAGGACAGGGGGACGATTAACGAGCAGTACTTC.

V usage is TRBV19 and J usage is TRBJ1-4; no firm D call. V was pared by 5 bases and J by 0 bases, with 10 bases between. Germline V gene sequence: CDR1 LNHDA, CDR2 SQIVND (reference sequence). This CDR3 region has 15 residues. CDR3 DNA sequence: TGTGCCAGTAGTCCGACCACAGCAACTAATGAAAAACTGTTTTTT. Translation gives CASSPTTATNEKLFF.